A selection of T cell receptor beta chains follows, all from one sample in a study of T cells in Graves' hyperthyroidism and ophthalmopathy. TCRdb redid the calling of the multiplex PCR reads with MiXCR, one entry per CDR3 protein. Among about 640,000 distinct CDR3 sequences, around 21% were seen once, and the ten largest hold about 35%. Material for sequencing was blood. These receptors came from a man in his thirties or forties with Graves' ophthalmopathy. CDR3s leave out the opening cysteine and the closing phenylalanine or tryptophan. Each record gives: D gene, V gene, J gene, CDR3 protein. A D gene is named only where the DNA matches it firmly.

NA	TRBV5-4	TRBJ1-2	ASLGGAGDGANYGYT
NA	TRBV20-1	TRBJ1-1	SAGTGGVNTEAF
TRBD2	TRBV18	TRBJ2-1	ASSPPGTSGTNEQF
TRBD2	TRBV29-1	TRBJ2-3	SVRLGRAGLGTQY
NA	TRBV28	TRBJ2-1	ASRLSARAEQF
TRBD1	TRBV20-1	TRBJ2-1	SASGTAYNEQF
NA	TRBV6-2/TRBV6-3	TRBJ2-3	ASSYSWGGTTDTQY
NA	TRBV6-1	TRBJ1-6	ASSEDRLSGSPLH
NA	TRBV10-3	TRBJ1-5	AISDNFVPGRNLGNQPQH
NA	TRBV30	TRBJ2-2	AWSVDYPNTGELF
NA	TRBV7-2	TRBJ2-3	ASSLAGHDTDTQY
NA	TRBV3-1	TRBJ2-5	ASSQDGIAGAETQY
NA	TRBV30	TRBJ1-4	AWSGEQGKLF
TRBD1	TRBV6-5	TRBJ2-7	ASSYSYRGAYEQY
NA	TRBV20-1	TRBJ2-5	SASIMDRFQETQY
TRBD1	TRBV28	TRBJ1-3	ASISQGDSGNTIY
NA	TRBV10-2	TRBJ1-1	ASSEQGNFEAF
NA	TRBV7-2	TRBJ2-3	ASSLNRVLSTDTQY
NA	TRBV20-1	TRBJ1-5	SASPGNNQPQH